Included here is one TCR beta chain sequence, with context. The antigen remains undetermined. V was trimmed by 3 bases and J by 7 bases, leaving 13 bases between them. Germline CDR1 and CDR2: GTSNPN and SVGIG (reference sequence). CDR3 size: 13 residues. These data come from a study of blood T cells in healthy people across ages. Study-wide results and limits: The unsorted PBMCs prevented any conclusive comparison of naive versus antigen-experienced cells.

Each donor's blood draw was roughly 10 milliliters of peripheral blood. Combining a sample-barcoded 5' primer with a J-beta primer mix, a second PCR ran for roughly 7 to 11 cycles. Every molecule of cDNA carried a tag from a template-switch adaptor with 12 random nucleotides. Each CDR3 protein is one row after TCRdb ran MiXCR on the 5' RACE reads. The sample lists around 1.5 million distinct CDR3 sequences; roughly 30% were seen once. The V gene is TRBV30, the J gene TRBJ1-5, with no clear D. The source is a woman aged 25 to 39 in good health. The sample taken for sequencing was blood. CDR3 region: CAWSGGVAQPQHF. CDR3 in DNA: TGTGCCTGGAGCGGCGGGGTGGCCCAGCCCCAGCATTTT.